The clone carrying this T cell receptor beta chain appeared a single time. Per the original data handling: Amplification with reference gene primers provided the estimates of nucleated cell counts. TCRdb's table, derived via immunoSEQ multiplex PCR, lists solely in-frame clones and lacks some. Clone size and the V and J calls come from that table; the DNA yielded D and trimming. The profile shows roughly 220,000 clones, around 88% of them singletons. Germline trimming cut 0 bases from V and 8 bases from J; bases unmatched to any gene: 7. Germline CDR1 SGHAT, CDR2 FQNNGV. The CDR3 is made up of 15 amino acids. The data are from a study of blood T cell repertoires in COVID-19. About the study: From the United States, Italy and Spain came samples of acute and convalescent COVID-19.

Residents of under 25 US areas, aged about 18 to 95 years, made up the participants. What was sequenced was PBMCs or T cells enriched from blood (not recorded which). This rearrangement joins TRBV11-2 to TRBJ2-7; 10 bases agree with TRBD2. This TCR derives from a woman aged 50 to 65 with acute COVID-19. CDR3 DNA sequence: TGTGCCAGCAGCTTAGAGCCCAGCGGGAGGGCCAAGCAGTACTTC. This translates into CASSLEPSGRAKQYF.